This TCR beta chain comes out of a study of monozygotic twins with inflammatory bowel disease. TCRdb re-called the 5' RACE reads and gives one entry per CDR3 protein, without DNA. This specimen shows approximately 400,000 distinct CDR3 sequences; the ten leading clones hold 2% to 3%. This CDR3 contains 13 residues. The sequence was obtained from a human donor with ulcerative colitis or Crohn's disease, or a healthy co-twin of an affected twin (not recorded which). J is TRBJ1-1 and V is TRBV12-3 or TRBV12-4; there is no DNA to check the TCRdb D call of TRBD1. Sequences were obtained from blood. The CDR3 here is CASSQDSATEAFF.